The clone carrying this T cell receptor (beta chain) has just one count. Its antigen is currently unknown. The sample belongs to a study of blood T cells in healthy people across ages. PCR was performed a second time for about 7 to 12 cycles using a sample-barcoded 5' primer and a J-beta primer mix. With 12 random nucleotides, a template-switch adaptor tagged each individual cDNA molecule. TCRdb used MiXCR to reprocess the 5' RACE reads, holding one entry per CDR3 protein. This sample has approximately 800,000 distinct CDR3 sequences, with roughly 64% found just once. Overall study findings and caveats: Underestimates were what the diversity estimates from one million T cells were considered to be. Roughly linear age-related decline in beta diversity appeared, significant by age approximately 41.

Healthy Russian Caucasian donors spanned ages about 6 to 95 years. Specimen: blood. The sequence derives from a man aged 30-40 years in good health.

The CDR3 nucleotides read TGTGCCACCAGCAGAGATGGGGGACTCCTCGATACGCAGTATTTT. This codes for CATSRDGGLLDTQYF. This chain joins TRBV15 and TRBJ2-3; a weak D match, TRBD2 (6 bases). The CDR3 contains 15 residues. Germline CDR1 and CDR2: LNHNV and YYDKDF (reference sequence). The germline V and J ends were trimmed by 0 bases and 6 bases, with 13 bases remaining between them.